The sequence of this T cell receptor (beta chain) was determined in a study of shared clonotypes between healthy human individuals. Study conclusions and caveats: On the whole, naive subsets had larger estimated richness than memory subsets had.

V dropped 8 bases and J dropped 4; count of bases not matched to a gene: 8. This CDR3 has 13 residues. Per the germline V gene, CDR1 is MDHEN and CDR2 is SYDVKM. In the study's own analysis: Filtering differed for immunoSEQ, which gave only junction sequences without quality scores. The data were produced by immunoSEQ multiplex PCR, yet TCRdb's version contains in-frame clones alone and is incomplete. The V and J calls and clone size come from that table; D and trimming were worked out from the DNA. This table has 1.5 million to 2.5 million clones, about 95% appearing once. CD45RO-negative, CCR7-selected cells formed the naive CD8 fraction, which excluded terminally differentiated effector memory CD45RA+ cells. Concerning this clone: The antigen is not known.

The chain combines TRBV28 with TRBJ2-7, with TRBD2 matching 7 bases. The origin of this receptor is a man between 18 and 29 years old in good health. Sequences were obtained from naive CD8+ T cells sorted from blood. The CDR3: CASAAGGGYEQYF. CDR3 in DNA: TGTGCCAGCGCCGCGGGCGGGGGTTACGAGCAGTACTTC. Using reference TRBV28 and TRBJ2-7 for the parts outside the CDR3, the full variable domain is DVKVTQSSRYLVKRTGEKVFLECVQDMDHENMFWYRQDPGLGLRLIYFSYDVKMKEKGDIPEGYSVSREKKERFSLILESASTNQTSMYLCASAAGGGYEQYFGPGTRLTVT.